This passage covers 3 T cell receptor beta chains from one sample sequenced in a study of vaccination effects on CD4 cells after COVID-19. The antigens these receptors bind are not known. Clones were sequenced by immunoSEQ multiplex PCR, and TCRdb holds only the in-frame ones, with some missing. The table shows roughly 57,000 clones, with more than 65% occurring only once. Viral peptide pools were used in the ViraFEST assay to expand antigen-specific CD4+ T cells, and sequencing came afterward. Having been cultured for roughly 10 days, the cells underwent CD4+ T cell isolation. It was between March and December 2020 that the person had a SARS-CoV-2 infection confirmed by PCR. The starting material was CD4+ T cells from PBMCs cultured with HIV peptides, obtained before COVID-19 vaccination. Subset specified: HIV-1 Nef peptide pool negative control/reference culture. These TCRs come from a human donor who had a prior SARS-CoV-2 infection.

V gene TRBV9 combines with J gene TRBJ2-1; D is possibly TRBD2 (6 bases). The CDR3 runs 15 residues. Trimming took off 0 bases at V and 0 bases at J, with 7 bases between the two ends. Germline loops: CDR1 SGDLS, CDR2 YYNGEE. The CDR3 loop is CASSVVGGSYNEQFF. The DNA for the CDR3 is TGTGCCAGCAGCGTAGTGGGGGGCTCCTACAATGAGCAGTTCTTC.

The chain employs TRBV30 and TRBJ1-1, with D tentatively TRBD1 (5 bases). This CDR3 region has 14 residues. Trimming removed 1 base at V and 3 bases at J, with 12 bases between. Germline assignment: CDR1 GTSNPN and CDR2 SVGIG (reference sequence). CDR3 residues: CAWSEWGGYTEAFF. In nucleotides, the CDR3 is TGTGCCTGGAGTGAGTGGGGGGGATACACTGAAGCTTTCTTT.

This rearrangement joins TRBV5-1 to TRBJ2-6; 12 bases line up with TRBD1. The length of the CDR3 is 18 residues. The trim removed 0 bases at V and 0 bases at J, leaving 1 base unmatched. Germline loops: CDR1 SGHRS, CDR2 YFSETQ. DNA for the CDR3: TGCGCCAGCAGCTTGGTGGGACAGGGGGCCTCTGGGGCCAACGTCCTGACTTTC. This codes for CASSLVGQGASGANVLTF.